The 22 T cell receptor beta chains in this list originate from one sample, sequenced in a study of shared clonotypes between healthy human individuals. Data came from immunoSEQ multiplex PCR; TCRdb stores just in-frame clones and leaves some out. The sample yields over a million clones, 96% seen once. The sample was naive CD4+ T cells sorted from blood. Subset indicated: CD45RA+ positively selected. These receptors all stem from a man younger than 45 in good health.

The CDR3 spells CAISTWTSGRGDTQYF. The CDR3 DNA reads TGTGCCATCAGTACCTGGACTAGCGGGAGGGGAGATACGCAGTATTTT. V gene TRBV10-3 combines with J gene TRBJ2-3, with 15 bases lining up with TRBD2. The length of the CDR3 is 16 residues. The junction had 5 bases not matched to a gene; V was cut back by 5 bases and J by 5 bases. The germline gives CDR1 ENHRY, CDR2 SYGVKD.

The gene calls are TRBV29-1 and TRBJ2-1, with unresolved D. The V gene lost 8 bases and the J gene lost 3 bases, with 20 bases spanning the gap. The length of the CDR3 is 15 residues. CDR1 SQVTM and CDR2 ANQGSEA come from the germline V gene. CDR3 coding DNA: TGCAGCTTTTGTGTGGATGGACGGAACTACAATGAGCAGTTCTTC. It translates to CSFCVDGRNYNEQFF.

The chain joins TRBV21-1 to TRBJ2-3; TRBD2 is the table's D call and was not checked against the DNA. TRBV21-1 is flagged as a pseudogene. The CDR3 runs to 21 residues. This chain's CDR3 is CAIQPLWYIGDLYPSTDTQYF. The CDR3 nucleotides read TGTGCCATCCAACCCCTCTGGTACATCGGAGACTTATATCCTAGCACAGATACGCAGTATTTT.

This sequence joins TRBV14 and TRBJ2-3, with D hard to call. The CDR3 totals 12 residues. Germline loops: CDR1 SGHDN, CDR2 FVKESK. The germline V and J ends were trimmed by 5 bases and 3 bases, with 6 bases remaining between them. This CDR3 reads CASSLQTDTQYF. CDR3 DNA sequence: TGTGCCAGCAGCTTACAAACAGATACGCAGTATTTT. Complete variable domain (other parts from reference TRBV14 and TRBJ2-3): EAGVTQFPSHSVIEKGQTVTLRCDPISGHDNLYWYRRVMGKEIKFLLHFVKESKQDESGMPNNRFLAERTGGTYSTLKVQPAELEDSGVYFCASSLQTDTQYFGPGTRLTVL.

The CDR3 sequence: CATGDRDRGLNTEAFF. The DNA for the CDR3 is TGTGCCACGGGGGACCGGGACAGGGGGTTGAACACTGAAGCTTTCTTT. The chain uses TRBV10-3 and TRBJ1-1, with TRBD1 identical over 11 bases. Germline V lookup: CDR1 ENHRY, CDR2 SYGVKD. The CDR3 has 16 amino acids. The V segment lost 10 bases and the J segment 0 bases; nucleotides outside the gene matches: 10.

The V gene is TRBV13, the J gene TRBJ2-1; 7 bases fit TRBD2. This CDR3 contains 16 residues. Germline values: CDR1 PRHDT, CDR2 FYEKMQ (reference sequence). V lost 5 bases, J lost 8 bases, and 15 bases stayed unmatched. CDR3 nucleotide sequence: TGTGCCAGCAGCCGTCTGGTGGGGGAGGGCCCCCATGAGCAGTTCTTC. Translating it yields CASSRLVGEGPHEQFF.

Of note for this clone: The sample has other DNA sequences that encode this CDR3 too. The V call is TRBV29-1, the J call TRBJ2-3; 8 nucleotides match TRBD2. The CDR3 runs to 13 residues. Looked up from germline, CDR1 is SQVTM and CDR2 is ANQGSEA. Losses at the gene ends were 4 bases for V and 4 bases for J; bases not matched to a gene: 4. The CDR3: CSVGREGPDTQYF. CDR3 DNA: TGCAGCGTTGGCCGGGAGGGCCCAGATACGCAGTATTTT.

The genes are TRBV5-4 and TRBJ2-3; TRBD2 matches 9 bases. From germline, CDR1 is SGHNT and CDR2 YYREEE (reference sequence). This CDR3 region has 18 residues. The V gene end was trimmed by 0 bases and the J gene end by 0 bases; junction bases not matched to a gene: 8. The CDR3 loop is CASSLAPRLAASTDTQYF. Here the CDR3 DNA reads TGTGCCAGCAGCTTGGCCCCCAGACTAGCGGCTAGCACAGATACGCAGTATTTT.

The V and J genes are TRBV27 and TRBJ1-2; 11 bases map to TRBD1. Germline V gives CDR1 MNHEY, CDR2 SMNVEV (reference sequence). The CDR3 length is 15 residues. J gave up 4 bases and V 6 bases, and 7 bases lay outside the gene matches. CDR3 nucleotides: TGTGCCAGCAGGCGGACAGGGGGCCTCCTCTATGGCTACACCTTC. This gives the protein CASRRTGGLLYGYTF.

This chain joins TRBV5-5 and TRBJ1-5, with 7 bases fitting TRBD1. Germline-derived CDR1 and CDR2 are SGHKS and YYEKEE (reference sequence). The junction had 6 bases not matched to a gene; V was cut back by 3 bases and J by 6 bases. This CDR3 contains 14 residues. The CDR3 reads CASSSSGGGQPQHF. The CDR3 DNA reads as TGTGCCAGCAGCTCCTCAGGGGGGGGTCAGCCCCAGCATTTT.

Here the CDR3 reads CASSASTRGAYEQYF. The DNA of the CDR3 is TGTGCCAGCAGTGCCTCAACGAGGGGCGCGTACGAGCAGTACTTC. This chain uses TRBV6-4 with TRBJ2-7, with D tentatively TRBD1 or TRBD2 (5 bases each). The germline V gene encodes CDR1 MRHNA and CDR2 SNTAGT. With 4 bases removed from V and 4 bases from J, the gap between germline ends came to 17 bases. This CDR3 has 15 amino acids.

The rearrangement links TRBV9 to TRBJ1-5, with D possibly being TRBD1 (5 bases). The CDR3 totals 15 residues. The germline V gene encodes CDR1 SGDLS and CDR2 YYNGEE. Trimming left V 4 bases short and J 5 bases short, with 16 bases between. For the CDR3, the DNA is TGTGCCAGCAGCCCTCAGGGCAGGGAATATCAGCCCCAGCATTTT. Its translation is CASSPQGREYQPQHF.

V is TRBV11-2 and J is TRBJ2-3; D possibly corresponds to TRBD2 (7 bases). Germline CDR1 is SGHAT and CDR2 is FQNNGV. The CDR3 has 16 amino acids. Deletions cut 0 bases from V and 7 bases from J, with 17 bases between. The CDR3, as DNA: TGTGCCAGCAGCTTAGATAGCGGGTTCAGGGGTTATACGCAGTATTTT. Its protein is CASSLDSGFRGYTQYF.

As for this clone: One end of the junction is discordant with germline, which a read error may explain. The J gene is TRBJ2-7, the V gene TRBV11-2, with D possibly called TRBD1 or TRBD2 (6 bases each). The CDR3 spans 12 residues. Germline V gives CDR1 SGHAT, CDR2 FQNNGV. The CDR3 region has the DNA TGTGCCAGCAGCTTAGATGGGGGCGGAGGGCACTTC. Protein: CASSLDGGGGHF.

This clone was recorded once. This chain links TRBV10-3 with TRBJ2-7, with D tentatively TRBD1 (6 bases). There are 14 residues in the CDR3. Germline V CDR1 and CDR2: ENHRY, SYGVKD. Between the trimmed V and J ends, which lost 8 bases and 6 bases, there was a span of 20 bases. CDR3 region: CAIAGTHELGEQYF. In DNA, the CDR3 is TGTGCCATCGCCGGGACACATGAACTTGGCGAGCAGTACTTC.

The CDR3 is CASSLAKLAGGATDTQYF. The DNA for the CDR3 is TGTGCCAGCAGCTTGGCTAAACTAGCGGGAGGCGCCACAGATACGCAGTATTTT. V is TRBV5-8 and J is TRBJ2-3; 12 bases agree with TRBD2. Per germline, CDR1 SGHTS and CDR2 YDEGEE. After removal of 0 bases from V and 2 bases from J, the junction contained 7 bases not matched to a gene. CDR3 length: 18 residues.

The V gene is TRBV18, the J gene TRBJ1-5; 9 bases map to TRBD1. The germline V gene encodes CDR1 KGHSH and CDR2 LQKENI. The CDR3 covers 16 residues. The V segment lost 0 bases and the J segment 6 bases; nucleotides outside the gene matches: 6. CDR3 residues: CASSPPGQGVVQPQHF. The CDR3, as DNA: TGTGCCAGCTCACCACCGGGACAGGGCGTTGTTCAGCCCCAGCATTTT.

The count of this clone is one. The chain has TRBV7-2 and TRBJ2-2; either TRBD1 or TRBD2 may supply D (5 bases each). Trimming stripped 5 bases from V and 6 bases from J, with 13 bases between. Germline V gene lookup returns CDR1 SGHTA and CDR2 FQGNSA. CDR3 size: 14 residues. CDR3 sequence (DNA): TGTGCCAGCAGCGCTTTCCAGGGAGCCGGGGAGCTGTTTTTT. It specifies CASSAFQGAGELFF.

The chain combines TRBV9 with TRBJ2-3; D not certain. The CDR3 consists of 13 residues. Deletions cut 4 bases from V and 3 bases from J, with 9 bases between. Looked up from germline, CDR1 is SGDLS and CDR2 is YYNGEE. CDR3 in DNA: TGTGCCAGCAGCTCTCGCACTACAGATACGCAGTATTTT. It yields the protein CASSSRTTDTQYF.

The chain has TRBV19 and TRBJ2-3, with D unclear. Germline loops: CDR1 LNHDA, CDR2 SQIVND (reference sequence). The V gene lost 4 bases and the J gene lost 0 bases, with 14 bases spanning the gap. The CDR3 is made up of 16 amino acids. The DNA of the CDR3 is TGTGCCAGTAGTACCCCCAGAGGTCATAGCACAGATACGCAGTATTTT. As protein: CASSTPRGHSTDTQYF.

This sequence joins TRBV5-1 and TRBJ2-1; D possibly corresponds to TRBD1 (5 bases). This CDR3 spans 14 amino acids. Trimming took off 5 bases at V and 2 bases at J, with 11 bases between the two ends. Per the germline V gene, CDR1 is SGHRS and CDR2 is YFSETQ. The CDR3 is CASRQGSPYNEQFF. CDR3 nucleotide sequence: TGCGCCAGCAGGCAGGGTAGTCCCTACAATGAGCAGTTCTTC.

This chain joins TRBV30 and TRBJ1-4; 7 bases align to TRBD1. The germline V gene encodes CDR1 GTSNPN and CDR2 SVGIG (reference sequence). The CDR3 length is 14 residues. The V and J ends lost 3 bases and 4 bases, in that order; junction bases with no gene match: 5. In DNA form, the CDR3 reads TGTGCCTGGAGGAGGGACAGCCTTAATGAAAAACTGTTTTTT. Translation: CAWRRDSLNEKLFF.